One and the same sample provided the 9 T cell receptor beta chains below, sequenced in a study of CD8 T cells in Susac syndrome. An input of about 0.5 to 1 ug of RNA was subjected to reverse transcription using random hexamers. MiXCR, run by TCRdb on the immunoSEQ multiplex PCR reads, gives a single entry per CDR3 protein. This table has roughly 110,000 distinct CDR3 sequences, less than 95% appearing once. The source material was CD8+ T cells from PBMCs. The receptors here all came from a human donor in good health.

The chain uses TRBV19 and TRBJ2-2, with D possibly TRBD2 on 5 matching bases. There are 17 residues in the CDR3. Looked up from germline, CDR1 is LNHDA and CDR2 is SQIVND (reference sequence). Trimming removed 7 bases at V and 0 bases at J, with 18 bases between. CDR3: CASTKRTGFANTGELFF. Here the CDR3 DNA reads TGTGCCAGTACCAAACGGACGGGATTCGCGAACACCGGGGAGCTGTTTTTT. The variable domain in full, with the rest retrieved from reference TRBV19 and TRBJ2-2, is DGGITQSPKYLFRKEGQNVTLSCEQNLNHDAMYWYRQDPGQGLRLIYYSQIVNDFQKGDIAEGYSVSREKKESFPLTVTSAQKNPTAFYLCASTKRTGFANTGELFFGEGSRLTVL.

V usage is TRBV5-1 and J usage is TRBJ1-1; D perhaps matches TRBD1 (6 bases). V dropped 2 bases and J dropped 0 bases, with 11 bases sitting between them. The CDR3 contains 15 residues. Germline assignment: CDR1 SGHRS and CDR2 YFSETQ. The CDR3 sequence is CASSFQGYMNTEAFF. The CDR3 DNA follows: TGCGCCAGCAGCTTTCAGGGGTACATGAACACTGAAGCTTTCTTT.

This clonotype has a single count. The V gene is TRBV20-1, the J gene TRBJ2-7; D not certain. Germline loops: CDR1 DFQATT, CDR2 SNEGSKA (reference sequence). Trimming took 6 bases from V and 0 from J, leaving 18 bases between them. This CDR3 is built from 15 residues. The CDR3 is CSANPPKGPSYEQYF. CDR3 DNA: TGCAGTGCAAACCCGCCCAAGGGCCCCTCCTACGAGCAGTACTTC.

J is TRBJ2-3 and V is TRBV3-1; no clear D. Germline lookup yields CDR1 LGHDT and CDR2 YNNKEL (reference sequence). This CDR3 comprises 15 residues. V lost 0 bases, J lost 1 base, and 8 bases lay in between. The DNA of the CDR3 is TGTGCCAGCAGCCAAGATGGCCAGCGCACAGATACGCAGTATTTT. Residues: CASSQDGQRTDTQYF.

This clonotype showed up just once. The chain employs TRBV5-5 and TRBJ1-4; 7 nucleotides line up with TRBD1. CDR3 length: 15 amino acids. Germline values: CDR1 SGHKS, CDR2 YYEKEE (reference sequence). After removal of 2 bases from V and 6 bases from J, the junction contained 7 bases not matched to a gene. CDR3 nucleotide sequence: TGTGCCAGCAGCTTTCTGGAGGGGGCAGATGAAAAACTGTTTTTT. It is translated as CASSFLEGADEKLFF.

Note on this clonotype: A read error may account for a junction end that differs from germline. The J gene is TRBJ1-1, the V gene TRBV7-2, with no clear D. The germline V gene encodes CDR1 SGHTA and CDR2 FQGNSA. This CDR3 has 13 amino acids. The CDR3 loop reads CVSSRITVAEAFF. CDR3 sequence (DNA): TGTGTCAGCAGCAGAATTACAGTGGCTGAAGCTTTCTTT.

This chain uses TRBV20-1 with TRBJ1-2; D gene ambiguous. V lost 0 bases, J lost 7 bases, and 9 bases lay in between. The CDR3 runs to 12 residues. Germline loops: CDR1 DFQATT, CDR2 SNEGSKA (reference sequence). The chain's CDR3 is CSARDRWRGYTF. The DNA of the CDR3 is TGCAGTGCTAGAGATCGGTGGCGTGGCTACACCTTC.

This chain uses TRBV30 with TRBJ1-2; no clear D gene. The germline V and J ends were trimmed by 0 bases and 5 bases, with 7 bases remaining between them. The CDR3 is 12 residues long. CDR1 is GTSNPN and CDR2 is SVGIG in the germline V gene (reference sequence). The DNA of the CDR3 is TGTGCCTGGAGTGTGGGTCAGTATGGCTACACCTTC. Amino acid sequence: CAWSVGQYGYTF.

The rearrangement links TRBV2 to TRBJ2-3; D remains ambiguous. Germline V gives CDR1 SNHLY, CDR2 FYNNEI. The CDR3 consists of 15 residues. The V end lost 4 bases, the J end lost 1 base, and 12 bases lay between the germline ends. CDR3 nucleotides: TGTGCCAGCAGTGCGAGTTACCCGCGCACAGATACGCAGTATTTT. It codes for CASSASYPRTDTQYF.